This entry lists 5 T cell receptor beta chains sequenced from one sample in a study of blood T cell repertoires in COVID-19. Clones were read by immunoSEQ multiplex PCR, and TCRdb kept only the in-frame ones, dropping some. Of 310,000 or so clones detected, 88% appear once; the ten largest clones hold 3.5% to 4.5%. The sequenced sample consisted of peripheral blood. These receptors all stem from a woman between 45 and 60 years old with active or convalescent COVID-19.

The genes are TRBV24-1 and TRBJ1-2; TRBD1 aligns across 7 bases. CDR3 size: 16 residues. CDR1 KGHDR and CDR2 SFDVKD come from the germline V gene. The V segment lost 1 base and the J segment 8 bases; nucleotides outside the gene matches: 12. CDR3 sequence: CATSDFPTGATGGYTF. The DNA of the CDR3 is TGTGCCACCAGTGATTTTCCCACAGGGGCAACGGGAGGCTACACCTTC.

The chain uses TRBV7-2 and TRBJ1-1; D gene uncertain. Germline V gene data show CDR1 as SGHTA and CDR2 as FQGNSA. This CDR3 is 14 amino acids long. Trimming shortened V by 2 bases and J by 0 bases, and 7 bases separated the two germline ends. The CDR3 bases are TGTGCCAGCAGCTTAATTCTTCTGAACACTGAAGCTTTCTTT. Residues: CASSLILLNTEAFF.

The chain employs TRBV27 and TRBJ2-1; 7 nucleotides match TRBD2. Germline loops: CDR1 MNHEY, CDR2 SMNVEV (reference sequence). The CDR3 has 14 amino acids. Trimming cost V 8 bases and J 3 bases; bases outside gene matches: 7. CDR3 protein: CASSSGDGYNEQFF. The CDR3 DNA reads TGTGCCAGCTCAAGCGGGGACGGCTACAATGAGCAGTTCTTC.

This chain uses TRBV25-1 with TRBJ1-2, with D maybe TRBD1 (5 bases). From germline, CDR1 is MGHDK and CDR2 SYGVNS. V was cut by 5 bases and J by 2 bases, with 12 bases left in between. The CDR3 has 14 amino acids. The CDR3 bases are TGTGCCAGCAGTCCCGATTGGGGCAACTATGGCTACACCTTC. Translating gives CASSPDWGNYGYTF.

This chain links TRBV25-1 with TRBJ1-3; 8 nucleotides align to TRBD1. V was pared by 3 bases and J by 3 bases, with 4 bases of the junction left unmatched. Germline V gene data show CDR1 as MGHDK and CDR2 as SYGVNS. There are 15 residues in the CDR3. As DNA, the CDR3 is TGTGCCAGCAGTGACGACAGGGGAGGTGGAAACACCATATATTTT. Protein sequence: CASSDDRGGGNTIYF.